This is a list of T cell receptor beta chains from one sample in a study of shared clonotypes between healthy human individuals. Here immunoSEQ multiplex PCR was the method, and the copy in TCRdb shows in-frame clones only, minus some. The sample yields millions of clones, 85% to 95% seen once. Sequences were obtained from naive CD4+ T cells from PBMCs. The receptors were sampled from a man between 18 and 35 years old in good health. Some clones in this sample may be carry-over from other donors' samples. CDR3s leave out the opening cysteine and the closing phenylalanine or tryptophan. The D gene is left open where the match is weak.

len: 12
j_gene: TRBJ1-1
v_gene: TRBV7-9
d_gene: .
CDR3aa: ASSPLGSWAEAF

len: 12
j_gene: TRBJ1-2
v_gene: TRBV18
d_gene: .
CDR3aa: ASSPPSIPEGYT

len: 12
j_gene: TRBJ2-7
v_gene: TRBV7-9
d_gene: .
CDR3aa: ASSPSGGRYEQY

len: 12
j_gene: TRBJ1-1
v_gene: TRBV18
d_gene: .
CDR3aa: ASSPGPGDTEAF

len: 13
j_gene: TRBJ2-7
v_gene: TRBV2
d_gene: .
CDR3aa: ASSERDRSSYEQY

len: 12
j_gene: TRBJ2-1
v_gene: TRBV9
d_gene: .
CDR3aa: ASSVRREDNEQF

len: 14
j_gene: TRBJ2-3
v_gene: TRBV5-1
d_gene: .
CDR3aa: ASSLYNRPSTDTQY

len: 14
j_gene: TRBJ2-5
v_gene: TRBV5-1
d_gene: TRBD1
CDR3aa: ASSFARQGGSKTQY

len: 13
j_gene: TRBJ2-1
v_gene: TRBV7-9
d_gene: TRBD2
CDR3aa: ASSFPGLAHNEQF

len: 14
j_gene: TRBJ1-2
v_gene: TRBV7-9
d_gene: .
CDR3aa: ASSLAVGKTNYGYT

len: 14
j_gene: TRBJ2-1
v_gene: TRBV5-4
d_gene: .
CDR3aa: ASSLPKPGLRDEQF

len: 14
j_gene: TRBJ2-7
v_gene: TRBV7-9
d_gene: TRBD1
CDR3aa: ASSATDRAPVGEQY

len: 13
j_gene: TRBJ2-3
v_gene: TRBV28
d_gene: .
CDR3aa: ASSLPNGKTDTQY

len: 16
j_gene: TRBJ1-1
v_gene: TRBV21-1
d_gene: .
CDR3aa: ASSKATDGPPPNTEAF

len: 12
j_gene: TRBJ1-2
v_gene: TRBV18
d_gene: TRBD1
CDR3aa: ASSPRDREDGYT

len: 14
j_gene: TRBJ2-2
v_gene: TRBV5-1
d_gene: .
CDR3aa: ASSAPGTANTGELF

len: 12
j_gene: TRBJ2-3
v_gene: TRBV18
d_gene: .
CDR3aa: ASSPPSYTDTQY

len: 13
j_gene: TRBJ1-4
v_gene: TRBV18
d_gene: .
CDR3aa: ASSPYRATNEKLF

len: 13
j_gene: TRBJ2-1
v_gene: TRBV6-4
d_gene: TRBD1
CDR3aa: ASSDGQGSFNEQF

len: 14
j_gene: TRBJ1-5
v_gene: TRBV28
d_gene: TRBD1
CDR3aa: ASNPTGIYSNQPQH

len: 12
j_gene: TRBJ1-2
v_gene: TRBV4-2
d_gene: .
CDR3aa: ASSQAGSNYGYT